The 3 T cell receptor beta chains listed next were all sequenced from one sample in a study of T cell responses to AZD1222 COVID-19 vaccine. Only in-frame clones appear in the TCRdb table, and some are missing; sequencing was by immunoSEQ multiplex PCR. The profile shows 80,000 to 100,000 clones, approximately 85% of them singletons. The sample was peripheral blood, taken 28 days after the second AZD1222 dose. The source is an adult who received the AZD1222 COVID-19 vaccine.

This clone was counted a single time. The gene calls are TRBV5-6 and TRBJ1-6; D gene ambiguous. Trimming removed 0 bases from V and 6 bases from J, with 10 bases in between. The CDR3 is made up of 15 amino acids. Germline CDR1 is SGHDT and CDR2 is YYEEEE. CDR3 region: CASSLGGLLNSPLHF. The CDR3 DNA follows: TGTGCCAGCAGCTTGGGCGGGTTACTTAATTCACCCCTCCACTTT.

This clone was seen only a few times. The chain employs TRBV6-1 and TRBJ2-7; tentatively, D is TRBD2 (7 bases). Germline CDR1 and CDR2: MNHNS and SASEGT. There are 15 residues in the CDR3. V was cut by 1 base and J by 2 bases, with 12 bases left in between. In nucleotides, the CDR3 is TGTGCCAGCAGTGAAGTTCGGGGGGCCCCCTACGAGCAGTACTTC. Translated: CASSEVRGAPYEQYF.

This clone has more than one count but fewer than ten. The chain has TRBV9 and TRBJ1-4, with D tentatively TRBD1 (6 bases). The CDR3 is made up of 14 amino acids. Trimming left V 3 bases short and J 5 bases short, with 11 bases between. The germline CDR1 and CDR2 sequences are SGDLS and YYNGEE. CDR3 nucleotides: TGTGCCAGCAGCGAGGGACAATCCAATGAAAAACTGTTTTTT. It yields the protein CASSEGQSNEKLFF.